This T cell receptor (beta chain) is drawn from a study of Graves' ophthalmopathy and Graves' hyperthyroidism. Overall study results and limits: Blood also harbored most expanded thyroid clonotypes above 0.001 frequency.

Investigators amplified TCR beta CDR3 regions from RNA transcripts. First-round RT-PCR with HTBI primers preceded a second-round multiplex PCR. TCRdb used MiXCR to reprocess the multiplex PCR reads, holding one entry per CDR3 protein. Of 500,000 to 600,000 distinct CDR3 sequences listed, roughly 40% are singletons. This clonotype was found many times. Its antigen remains unknown. This CDR3 has 14 residues. Germline assignment: CDR1 KGHDR and CDR2 SFDVKD. V lost 6 bases and J lost 7; bases outside the gene matches: 10. Sequenced input: peripheral blood or thyroid tissue (not recorded which). This sequence was found in an adult man with Graves' hyperthyroidism. The V gene is TRBV24-1, the J gene TRBJ1-1; 7 nucleotides line up with TRBD1. The CDR3 sequence is CATSRQGGSGEAFF. The CDR3 DNA reads as TGTGCCACCAGTAGACAGGGTGGTAGCGGTGAAGCTTTCTTT.